This section outlines one TCR beta chain sequence together with its context. Its antigen remains unknown. Systemic immunosuppression or autoimmune disease history was grounds to exclude patients. The sample is drawn from a study of OX40 agonist ivuxolimab in advanced cancers. Germline V CDR1 and CDR2: SNHLY, FYNNEI. Trimming cost V 2 bases and J 5 bases, with 3 bases left between them. The CDR3 loop spans 11 amino acids. Method: immunoSEQ multiplex PCR; TCRdb's copy keeps in-frame clones and lacks some. The table lists over 30,000 clones, 80% to 85% of them singletons. Study outcomes and limitations: The authors did not determine the antigen specificity of the expanded peripheral T cells. In general, CD8+ T cells held more expanded clones than CD4+ did, on average. Some of the nonresponding patients also showed low levels of normalized T-cell clonal expansion.

The sequences come from CD4+ or CD8+ T cells sorted from blood, collected in a trial of the OX40 agonist ivuxolimab. V gene TRBV2 combines with J gene TRBJ2-5; D ambiguous. The sequence was collected from an adult with an advanced solid tumor such as melanoma, head and neck, liver or kidney cancer. The CDR3 region is CASSESETQYF. In nucleotides, the CDR3 is TGTGCCAGCAGTGAATCGGAGACCCAGTACTTC.